The entry below gives a single TCR beta chain sequence along with its context. The target antigen is unknown. This may arise from a read error, as a much more abundant clone is one base away. The germline CDR1 and CDR2 sequences are MNHNY and SVGAGI (reference sequence). V was clipped by 0 bases and J by 0 bases, with 6 bases between them. The CDR3 has 15 residues. Genomic DNA provided the template from which TCR beta CDR3 was amplified by two-round multiplex PCR. Individual primers that were specific to each TRBV and TRBJ gene served in first-round PCR. TCRdb analysed the multiplex PCR reads with MiXCR anew, one entry per CDR3 protein. Of about 51,000 distinct CDR3 sequences listed, about 32% are singletons. These data belong to a study of prognosis after radiotherapy for stage I lung cancer. On the study more broadly: The patient group consisted of more than 10 men and about 6 women whose ages spanned about 50 to 85, median about 70 years. Study results and caveats: It was not determined whether the expanded TCR clones were tumor-specific. A drop in unique TCR clone counts was seen after stereotactic body radiation therapy, median roughly 10,000 versus 7,000.

The source was PBMCs, collected before or after stereotactic body radiation therapy (not recorded which). The chain employs TRBV6-6 and TRBJ2-4; D not certain. The TCR was taken from a donor older than 45 with non-small cell lung cancer. The CDR3 loop reads CASSYSLLAKNIQYF. CDR3 nucleotide sequence: TGTGCCAGCAGTTACTCGCTCCTAGCCAAAAACATTCAGTACTTC.